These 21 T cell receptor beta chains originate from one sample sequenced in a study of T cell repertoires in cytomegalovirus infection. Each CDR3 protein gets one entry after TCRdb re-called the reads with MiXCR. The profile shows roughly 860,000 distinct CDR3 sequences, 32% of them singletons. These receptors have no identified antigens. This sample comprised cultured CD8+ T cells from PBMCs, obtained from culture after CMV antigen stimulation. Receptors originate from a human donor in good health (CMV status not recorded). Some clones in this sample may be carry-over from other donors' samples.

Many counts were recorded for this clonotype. The CDR3 DNA reads as TGCAGTGCTAGAGATCCGGACAGGGGAATCGGGAATTCACCCCTCCACTTT. This translates into CSARDPDRGIGNSPLHF. The gene calls are TRBV20-1 and TRBJ1-6, with 9 bases matching TRBD1. Trimming took 0 bases from V and 7 from J; bases not matched to a gene: 10. The CDR3 consists of 17 residues. Germline CDR1 and CDR2: DFQATT and SNEGSKA (reference sequence).

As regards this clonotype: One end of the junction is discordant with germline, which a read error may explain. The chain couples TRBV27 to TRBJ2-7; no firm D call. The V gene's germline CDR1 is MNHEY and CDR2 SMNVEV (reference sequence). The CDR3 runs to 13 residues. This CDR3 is CASSLSWGYEQYF. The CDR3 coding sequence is TGTGCCAGTAGTTTATCGTGGGGCTACGAGCAGTACTTC.

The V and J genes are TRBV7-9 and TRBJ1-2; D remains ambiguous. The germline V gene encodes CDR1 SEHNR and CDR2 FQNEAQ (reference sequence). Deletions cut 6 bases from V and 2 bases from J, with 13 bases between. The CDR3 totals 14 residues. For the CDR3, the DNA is TGTGCCAGCAGAACCAATCTTAAGAACTATGGCTACACCTTC. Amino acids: CASRTNLKNYGYTF.

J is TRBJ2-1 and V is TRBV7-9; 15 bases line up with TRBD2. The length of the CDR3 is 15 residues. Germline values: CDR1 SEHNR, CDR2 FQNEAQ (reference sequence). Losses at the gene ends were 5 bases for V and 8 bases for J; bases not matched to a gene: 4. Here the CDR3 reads CASSTGLAGGDEQFF. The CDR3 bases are TGTGCCAGCAGCACGGGACTAGCGGGGGGCGATGAGCAGTTCTTC.

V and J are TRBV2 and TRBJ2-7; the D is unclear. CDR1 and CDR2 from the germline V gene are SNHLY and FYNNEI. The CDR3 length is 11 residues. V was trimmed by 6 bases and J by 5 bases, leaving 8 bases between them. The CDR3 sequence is CASSSPDEQYF. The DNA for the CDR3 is TGTGCCAGCAGCTCCCCGGACGAGCAGTACTTC.

CDR3 bases: TGTGCCAGCAGCGTTTCCGGGACCGCGAAGGAAAAACTGTTTTTT. Translation: CASSVSGTAKEKLFF. The chain uses TRBV7-6 and TRBJ1-4, with TRBD1 as a possible D gene (5 bases). Germline V gene data show CDR1 as SGHVS and CDR2 as FNYEAQ. This CDR3 comprises 15 residues. Trimming removed 5 bases at V and 8 bases at J, with 18 bases between. Variable domain in full (rest from reference TRBV7-6 and TRBJ1-4): GAGVSQSPRYKVTKRGQDVALRCDPISGHVSLYWYRQALGQGPEFLTYFNYEAQQDKSGLPNDRFSAERPEGSISTLTIQRTEQRDSAMYRCASSVSGTAKEKLFFGSGTQLSVL.

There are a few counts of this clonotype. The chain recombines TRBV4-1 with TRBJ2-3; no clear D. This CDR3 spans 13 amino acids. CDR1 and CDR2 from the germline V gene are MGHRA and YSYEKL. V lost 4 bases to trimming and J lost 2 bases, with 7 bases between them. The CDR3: CASSREDTDTQYF. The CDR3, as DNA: TGCGCCAGCAGCCGAGAAGACACAGATACGCAGTATTTT.

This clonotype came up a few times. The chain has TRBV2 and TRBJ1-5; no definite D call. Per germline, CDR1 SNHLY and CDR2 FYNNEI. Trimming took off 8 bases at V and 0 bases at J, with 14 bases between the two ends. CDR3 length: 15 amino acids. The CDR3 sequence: CASRVGSYSNQPQHF. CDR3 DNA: TGTGCCAGCCGCGTGGGGTCTTATAGCAATCAGCCCCAGCATTTT.

The CDR3 bases are TGTGCCAGCAAAGGGGGAGGCGGGACAGGACCCTGCGATGAGCAGTTCTTC. Amino acids: CASKGGGGTGPCDEQFF. The gene calls are TRBV6-4 and TRBJ2-1; TRBD1 agrees at 8 bases. After removal of 7 bases from V and 8 bases from J, the junction contained 19 bases not matched to a gene. Germline assignment: CDR1 MRHNA and CDR2 SNTAGT. This CDR3 is built from 17 residues.

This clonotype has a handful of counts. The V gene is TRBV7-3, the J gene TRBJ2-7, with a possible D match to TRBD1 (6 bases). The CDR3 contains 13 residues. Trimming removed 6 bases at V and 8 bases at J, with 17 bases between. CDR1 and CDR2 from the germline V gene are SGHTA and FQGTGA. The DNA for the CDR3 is TGTGCCAGCAGTCCCTCTATCCAGGGGAAGCAGTACGTC. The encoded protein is CASSPSIQGKQYV.

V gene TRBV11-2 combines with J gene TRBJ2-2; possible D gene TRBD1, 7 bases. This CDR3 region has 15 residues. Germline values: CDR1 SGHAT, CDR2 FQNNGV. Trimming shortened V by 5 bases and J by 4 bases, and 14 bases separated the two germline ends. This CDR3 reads CASSRGTDLTGELFF. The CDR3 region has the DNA TGTGCCAGCAGCCGGGGGACAGACCTCACCGGGGAGCTGTTTTTT.

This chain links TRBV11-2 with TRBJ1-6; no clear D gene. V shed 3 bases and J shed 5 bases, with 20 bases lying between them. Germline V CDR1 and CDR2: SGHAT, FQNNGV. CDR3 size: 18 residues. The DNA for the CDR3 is TGTGCCAGCAGCTTCTGGGTCCGGGTGCCCAAAAATAATTCACCCCTCCACTTT. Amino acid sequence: CASSFWVRVPKNNSPLHF.

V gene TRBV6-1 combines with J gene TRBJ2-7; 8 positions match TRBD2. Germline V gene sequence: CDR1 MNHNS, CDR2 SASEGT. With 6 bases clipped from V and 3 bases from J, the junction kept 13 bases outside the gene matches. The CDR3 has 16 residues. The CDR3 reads CASRSRSGGPGYEQYF. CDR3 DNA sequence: TGTGCCAGCAGGTCGAGAAGCGGGGGACCCGGCTACGAGCAGTACTTC.

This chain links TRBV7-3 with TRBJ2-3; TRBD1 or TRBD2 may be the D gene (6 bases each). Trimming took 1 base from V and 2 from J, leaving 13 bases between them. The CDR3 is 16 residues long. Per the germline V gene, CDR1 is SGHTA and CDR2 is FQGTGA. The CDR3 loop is CASSLNEGGTTDTQYF. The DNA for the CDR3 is TGTGCCAGCAGCTTAAACGAGGGGGGCACCACAGATACGCAGTATTTT.

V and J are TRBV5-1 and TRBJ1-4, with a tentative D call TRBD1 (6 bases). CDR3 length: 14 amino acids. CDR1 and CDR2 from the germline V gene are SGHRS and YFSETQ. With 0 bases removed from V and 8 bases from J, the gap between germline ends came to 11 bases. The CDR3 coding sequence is TGCGCCAGCAGCTTGGAACAGGGAATGGAAAAACTGTTTTTT. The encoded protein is CASSLEQGMEKLFF.

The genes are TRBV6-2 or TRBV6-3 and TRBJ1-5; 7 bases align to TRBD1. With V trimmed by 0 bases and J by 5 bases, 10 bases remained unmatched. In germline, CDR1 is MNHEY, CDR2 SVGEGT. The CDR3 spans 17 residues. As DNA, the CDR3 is TGTGCCAGCAGTTACTCGTCCGGGACAGCCGAAGATCAGCCCCAGCATTTT. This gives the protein CASSYSSGTAEDQPQHF.

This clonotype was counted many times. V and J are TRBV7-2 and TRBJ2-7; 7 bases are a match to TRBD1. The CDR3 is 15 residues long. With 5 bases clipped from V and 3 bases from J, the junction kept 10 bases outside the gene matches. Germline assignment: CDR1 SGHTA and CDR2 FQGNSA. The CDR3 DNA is TGTGCCAGCAGCGTCACGGGACAGAATGGCTACGAGCAGTACTTC. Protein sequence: CASSVTGQNGYEQYF.

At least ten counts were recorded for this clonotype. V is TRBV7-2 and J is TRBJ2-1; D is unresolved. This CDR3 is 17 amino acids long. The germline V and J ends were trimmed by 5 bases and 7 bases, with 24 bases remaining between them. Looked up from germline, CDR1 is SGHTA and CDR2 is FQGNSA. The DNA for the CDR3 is TGTGCCAGCAGCCTTAACACGGCAGGTGAAGGAATTAATGAGCAGTTCTTC. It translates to CASSLNTAGEGINEQFF. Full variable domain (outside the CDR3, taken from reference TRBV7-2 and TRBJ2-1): GAGVSQSPSNKVTEKGKDVELRCDPISGHTALYWYRQSLGQGLEFLIYFQGNSAPDKSGLPSDRFSAERTGGSVSTLTIQRTQQEDSAVYLCASSLNTAGEGINEQFFGPGTRLTVL.

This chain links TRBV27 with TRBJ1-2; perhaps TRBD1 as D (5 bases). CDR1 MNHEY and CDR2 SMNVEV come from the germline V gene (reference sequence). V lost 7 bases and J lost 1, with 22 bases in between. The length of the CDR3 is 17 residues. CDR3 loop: CASTPTAELAINYGYTF. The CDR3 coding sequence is TGTGCCAGCACTCCGACAGCCGAGTTGGCTATTAACTATGGCTACACCTTC.

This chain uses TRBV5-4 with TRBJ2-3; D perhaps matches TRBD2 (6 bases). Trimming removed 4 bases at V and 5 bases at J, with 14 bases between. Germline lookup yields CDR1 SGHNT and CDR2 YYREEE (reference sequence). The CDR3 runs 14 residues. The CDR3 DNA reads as TGTGCCAGCAGCGGGGGACTCCACGGAGATACGCAGTATTTT. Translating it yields CASSGGLHGDTQYF. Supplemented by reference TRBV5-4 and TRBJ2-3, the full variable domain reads ETGVTQSPTHLIKTRGQQVTLRCSSQSGHNTVSWYQQALGQGPQFIFQYYREEENGRGNFPPRFSGLQFPNYSSELNVNALELDDSALYLCASSGGLHGDTQYFGPGTRLTVL.

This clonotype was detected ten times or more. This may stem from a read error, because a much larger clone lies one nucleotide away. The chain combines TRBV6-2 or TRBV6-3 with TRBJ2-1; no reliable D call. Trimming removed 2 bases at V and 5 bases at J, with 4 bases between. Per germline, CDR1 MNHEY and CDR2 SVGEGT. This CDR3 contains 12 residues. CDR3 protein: CASSYPNNEQFF. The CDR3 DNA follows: TGTGCCAGCAGTTACCCCAACAATGAGCAGTTCTTC.